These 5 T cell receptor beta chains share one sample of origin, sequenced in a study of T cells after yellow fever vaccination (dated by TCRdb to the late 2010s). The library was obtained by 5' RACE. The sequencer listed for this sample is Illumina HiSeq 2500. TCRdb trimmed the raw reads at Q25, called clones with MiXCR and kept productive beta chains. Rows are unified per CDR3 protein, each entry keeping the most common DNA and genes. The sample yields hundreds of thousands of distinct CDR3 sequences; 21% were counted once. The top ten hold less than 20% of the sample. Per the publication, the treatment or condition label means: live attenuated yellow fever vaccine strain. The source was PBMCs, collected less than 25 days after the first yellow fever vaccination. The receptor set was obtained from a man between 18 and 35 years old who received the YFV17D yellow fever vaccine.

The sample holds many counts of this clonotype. The CDR3 loop is CASSITGDYNQPQHF. CDR3 bases: TGCGCCAGCAGCATAACAGGAGATTACAATCAGCCCCAGCATTTT. This chain links TRBV5-1 with TRBJ1-5; D possibly corresponds to TRBD1 (5 bases). V was clipped by 4 bases and J by 3 bases, with 14 bases between them. Germline V gene lookup returns CDR1 SGHRS and CDR2 YFSETQ. CDR3 length: 15 amino acids.

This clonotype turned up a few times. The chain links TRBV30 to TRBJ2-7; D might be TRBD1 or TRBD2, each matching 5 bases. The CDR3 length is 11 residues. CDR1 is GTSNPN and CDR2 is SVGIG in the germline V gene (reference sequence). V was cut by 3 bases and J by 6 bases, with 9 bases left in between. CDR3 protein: CAWSLGTEQYF. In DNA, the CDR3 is TGTGCCTGGAGCCTCGGGACCGAGCAGTACTTC. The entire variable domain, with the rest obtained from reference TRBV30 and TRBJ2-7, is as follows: SQTIHQWPATLVQPVGSPLSLECTVEGTSNPNLYWYRQAAGRGLQLLFYSVGIGQISSEVPQNLSASRPQDRQFILSSKKLLLSDSGFYLCAWSLGTEQYFGPGTRLTVT.

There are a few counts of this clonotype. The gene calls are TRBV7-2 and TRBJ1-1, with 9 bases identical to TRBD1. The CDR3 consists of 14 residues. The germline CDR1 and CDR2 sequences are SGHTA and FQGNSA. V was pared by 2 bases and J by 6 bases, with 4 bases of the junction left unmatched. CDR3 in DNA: TGTGCCAGCAGCTTATCACAGGGGGCAGCTGAAGCTTTCTTT. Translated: CASSLSQGAAEAFF.

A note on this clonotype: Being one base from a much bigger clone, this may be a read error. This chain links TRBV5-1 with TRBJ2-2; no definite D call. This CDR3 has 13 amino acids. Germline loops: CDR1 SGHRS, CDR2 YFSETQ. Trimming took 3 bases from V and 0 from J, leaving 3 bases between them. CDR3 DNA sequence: TGCGCCAGCAGCTGGTCGAACACCGGGGAGCTGTTTTTT. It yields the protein CASSWSNTGELFF.

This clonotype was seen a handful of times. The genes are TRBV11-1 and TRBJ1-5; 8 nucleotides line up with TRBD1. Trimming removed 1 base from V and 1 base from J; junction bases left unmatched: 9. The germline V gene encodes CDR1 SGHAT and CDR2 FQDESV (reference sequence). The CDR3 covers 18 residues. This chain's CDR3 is CASSLEGTGDWSNQPQHF. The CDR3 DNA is TGTGCCAGCAGCTTAGAGGGGACAGGTGACTGGAGCAATCAGCCCCAGCATTTT.